These T cell receptor beta chains were read from a single sample in a study of shared clonotypes between healthy human individuals. Produced via immunoSEQ multiplex PCR; TCRdb's table is partial and in-frame only. The sample shows about 1.5 million clones, roughly 96% of them seen only once. The sequencing input was naive CD4+ T cells sorted from blood. The receptors were gathered from a young man in good health. The CDR3 runs from the conserved cysteine through the conserved F or W. A D gene is named only where the DNA matches it firmly. Only part of the rows carry a size: once, few, many, or a class if the clone is expanded.

v_call	clone_size	j_call	d_call	cdr3_aa	cdr3_nt
TRBV7-9	many	TRBJ2-7	TRBD2	CASSLLAGGPGEQYF	TGTGCCAGCAGCCTACTAGCGGGAGGGCCGGGCGAGCAGTACTTC
TRBV27	NA	TRBJ1-2	TRBD1	CASSSRPTGGPYGYTF	TGTGCCAGCAGTTCCCGACCGACAGGGGGACCTTATGGCTACACCTTC
TRBV7-2	NA	TRBJ1-1	TRBD1	CASSSQGGVGNTEAFF	TGTGCCAGCAGCTCCCAGGGGGGGGTGGGGAACACTGAAGCTTTCTTT
TRBV27	NA	TRBJ2-2	NA	CASSLWRQSTGELFF	TGTGCCAGCAGTTTATGGCGTCAGTCCACCGGGGAGCTGTTTTTT
TRBV19	NA	TRBJ1-5	NA	CASRFLDQPQHF	TGTGCCAGTAGGTTCCTAGATCAGCCCCAGCATTTT
TRBV10-1	NA	TRBJ1-1	NA	CASSDKQGEAFF	TGCGCCAGCAGTGACAAACAAGGTGAAGCTTTCTTT
TRBV5-5	NA	TRBJ2-2	NA	CASSLGLPGELFF	TGTGCCAGCAGCTTAGGTCTCCCTGGGGAGCTGTTTTTT
TRBV7-2	NA	TRBJ1-1	NA	CASSLAQGVGAFF	TGTGCCAGCAGCTTAGCGCAGGGAGTAGGCGCTTTCTTT
TRBV6-5	once	TRBJ1-2	NA	CASSLDRTNYGYTF	TGTGCCAGCAGTCTGGACAGAACTAACTATGGCTACACCTTC
TRBV28	NA	TRBJ1-1	TRBD1	CAGGGSGQGNTEAFF	TGTGCCGGGGGGGGCTCGGGACAGGGGAACACTGAAGCTTTCTTT
TRBV29-1	NA	TRBJ2-2	TRBD2	CSVYSSGRVTGELFF	TGCAGCGTTTATAGTAGCGGGAGGGTTACCGGGGAGCTGTTTTTT
TRBV27	NA	TRBJ2-2	TRBD2	CASSPRGTSAGELFF	TGTGCCAGCAGCCCGAGGGGGACTAGCGCCGGGGAGCTGTTTTTT